These T cell receptor beta chains were read from a single sample in a study of regulatory T cells in long-lasting Graves disease. From the multiplex PCR reads, TCRdb called clonotypes with MiXCR, one entry per CDR3 protein. The sample consists of hundreds of thousands of distinct CDR3 sequences, roughly a sixth of them appearing once. Here the sequenced sample was peripheral blood mononuclear cells (PBMCs), taken at new diagnosis, from a patient treated with antithyroid drugs. The receptors shown here come from a female donor with Graves disease. CDR3s include the opening cysteine and the closing phenylalanine or tryptophan. Fields, in order: V gene, D gene, clone size, CDR3 length, J gene, CDR3 protein, CDR3 DNA. A D gene is named only where the DNA matches it firmly. A clone size is listed for some rows: how often the clone was seen (once, few, many), or a class if it is expanded.

TRBV24-1	TRBD2	few	16	TRBJ2-1	CATSDFSGIGGNEQFF	TGTGCCACCAGTGATTTTAGCGGGATAGGTGGCAATGAGCAGTTCTTC
TRBV7-2	TRBD1	many	16	TRBJ2-1	CASSYQTGVSYNEQFF	TGTGCCAGCAGCTACCAGACAGGGGTATCTTACAATGAGCAGTTCTTC
TRBV29-1	-	many	12	TRBJ1-1	CSVERRGTEAFF	TGCAGCGTTGAACGCAGGGGCACTGAAGCTTTCTTT
TRBV10-1	TRBD2	few	15	TRBJ2-7	CAIDFISGKSYEQYF	TGCGCCATCGACTTTATTAGCGGGAAGAGCTACGAGCAGTACTTC
TRBV20-1	TRBD2	many	16	TRBJ2-5	CSATGPGLAVQETQYF	TGCAGTGCTACGGGCCCGGGACTAGCGGTCCAAGAGACCCAGTACTTC
TRBV29-1	TRBD1	many	16	TRBJ2-2	CSVTGGEVGWTGELFF	TGCAGCGTTACAGGGGGCGAGGTAGGATGGACCGGGGAGCTGTTTTTT
TRBV20-1	TRBD1	many	13	TRBJ1-4	CSAPGQVKEKLFF	TGCAGTGCGCCGGGACAGGTTAAGGAAAAACTGTTTTTT
TRBV18	-	once	14	TRBJ2-3	CASSPPTPTDTQYF	TGTGCCAGCTCACCCCCAACACCCACAGATACGCAGTATTTT
TRBV6-2/TRBV6-3	TRBD2	-	14	TRBJ2-7	CASRATSGGYVQYF	TGTGCCAGCAGGGCGACTAGCGGGGGGTACGTGCAGTACTTC
TRBV9	TRBD2	many	14	TRBJ2-7	CASSLAGEGYEQYF	TGTGCCAGCAGCCTAGCGGGAGAAGGGTACGAGCAGTACTTC